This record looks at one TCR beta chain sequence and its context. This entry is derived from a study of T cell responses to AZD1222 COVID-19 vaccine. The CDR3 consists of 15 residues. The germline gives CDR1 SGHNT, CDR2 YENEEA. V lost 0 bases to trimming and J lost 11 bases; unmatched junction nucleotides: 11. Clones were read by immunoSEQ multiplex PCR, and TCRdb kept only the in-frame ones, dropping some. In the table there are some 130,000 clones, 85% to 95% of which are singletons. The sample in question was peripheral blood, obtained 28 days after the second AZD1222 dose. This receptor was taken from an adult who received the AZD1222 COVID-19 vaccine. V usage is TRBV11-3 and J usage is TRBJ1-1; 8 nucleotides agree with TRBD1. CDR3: CASSLDPDRGRYAFF. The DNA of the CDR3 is TGTGCCAGCAGCTTAGATCCTGACAGGGGTCGTTACGCTTTCTTT.